A selection of T cell receptor beta chains follows, all from one sample in a study of response to subunit inactivated influenza vaccine. Each CDR3 protein gets one entry after TCRdb re-called the RT-PCR reads with MiXCR. The sample contains roughly 780,000 distinct CDR3 sequences, 15% to 20% of which appear only once. The starting material was PBMCs from blood, obtained 5 days after vaccination. These TCRs come from a man aged 50-59 years who received an inactivated influenza vaccine. CDR3s include the opening cysteine and the closing phenylalanine or tryptophan. D genes are given only for firm matches. Size is stated for part of the rows, as once, few or many counts, or as a class when the clone is expanded.

v_gene,d_gene,j_gene,abundance,CDR3nt,CDR3aa
TRBV30,TRBD1,TRBJ2-1,few,TGTGCCTGGAGTGTAGGACAGGGAGGTTGGAATGAGCAGTTCTTC,CAWSVGQGGWNEQFF
TRBV20-1,TRBD2,TRBJ2-3,NA,TGCAGTGCTAGTCAAGCGGGAAGCACAGATACGCAGTATTTT,CSASQAGSTDTQYF
TRBV10-3,TRBD2,TRBJ2-1,NA,TGTGCCATCAGTAAACCGACTAGCTCCCAGTTCTTC,CAISKPTSSQFF
TRBV24-1,NA,TRBJ2-7,few,TGTGCCACCAGTGACGGTTCCTACGAGCAGTACTTC,CATSDGSYEQYF
TRBV7-2,NA,TRBJ2-5,many,TGTGCCAGCAGCCCCCAGGGGACCCAGTACTTC,CASSPQGTQYF
TRBV12-3/TRBV12-4,NA,TRBJ2-5,few,TGTGCCAGCACCACTAGGGGGGCGTGGGAGACCCAGTACTTC,CASTTRGAWETQYF
TRBV2,NA,TRBJ2-7,NA,TGTGCCAGCAGTGAAGGATCCTTCGAGCAGTACTTC,CASSEGSFEQYF
TRBV25-1,NA,TRBJ2-5,NA,TGTGCCAGCAGTGAATCCCGAAGCCCAGAGACCCAGTACTTC,CASSESRSPETQYF
TRBV6-2/TRBV6-3,TRBD2,TRBJ2-7,NA,TGTGCCAGCAGCTTGCCCGGGACTAGCGAGCGGGACGAGCAGTACTTC,CASSLPGTSERDEQYF
TRBV5-1,NA,TRBJ2-4,few,TGCGCCAGCAGCTTGGACGGGAACGCCAAAAACATTCAGTACTTC,CASSLDGNAKNIQYF
TRBV28,TRBD1,TRBJ2-1,NA,TGTGCCAGCAGTTTAGGGACAGGGGGCTATGAGCAGTTCTTC,CASSLGTGGYEQFF
TRBV12-3/TRBV12-4,TRBD1,TRBJ1-1,NA,TGTGCCAGCAGTACCACGGACAGGGGGCTACCGAACACTGAAGCTTTCTTT,CASSTTDRGLPNTEAFF
TRBV10-3,TRBD2,TRBJ2-2,NA,TGTGCCATCAGTGAGTCAGGGACTAGCCACGCCGGGGAGCTGTTTTTT,CAISESGTSHAGELFF
TRBV4-3,NA,TRBJ2-7,NA,TGCGCCAGCAGCCAAGAGGCAGGGGTATCCTACGAGCAGTACTTC,CASSQEAGVSYEQYF
TRBV9,TRBD2,TRBJ2-3,few,TGTGCCAGCAGAGTCGGGACTAGCGGCGGGGGGGATACGCAGTATTTT,CASRVGTSGGGDTQYF
TRBV12-3/TRBV12-4,NA,TRBJ1-5,NA,TGTGCCAGCAGTTTCGTGACAGCTAGCAATCAGCCCCAGCATTTT,CASSFVTASNQPQHF
TRBV7-2,TRBD2,TRBJ2-1,many,TGTGCCAGCAGCTTCGGCGGGGGGGCGAACAATGAGCAGTTCTTC,CASSFGGGANNEQFF
TRBV10-3,NA,TRBJ1-1,few,TGTGCCATCAGTGGGGACGGGATCACTGAAGCTTTCTTT,CAISGDGITEAFF
TRBV7-8,NA,TRBJ2-5,NA,TGTGCCAGCAGTAGATTCGGGGACTGGAAGAAAGAGACCCAGTACTTC,CASSRFGDWKKETQYF
TRBV5-5,TRBD2,TRBJ2-3,NA,TGTGCCAGCAGCTCCTCCGGGACTAGCGGGGGGACGCAGTATTTT,CASSSSGTSGGTQYF
TRBV12-3/TRBV12-4,NA,TRBJ2-2,few,TGTGCCAGCACCCTTTATCCGCCACACTGGAACACCGGGGAGCTGTTTTTT,CASTLYPPHWNTGELFF
TRBV20-1,NA,TRBJ2-5,once,TGCAGTGCTAGACCGTGGGGCGGGGAGACCCAGTACTTC,CSARPWGGETQYF
TRBV15,NA,TRBJ1-5,few,TGTGCCACCAGCTTTCCAGGGGACTGGGGCAATCAGCCCCAGCATTTT,CATSFPGDWGNQPQHF
TRBV20-1,NA,TRBJ2-1,few,TGCAGTGCTAGTGAGACTAGGGGTCGTTGGGATGAGCAGTTCTTC,CSASETRGRWDEQFF
TRBV30,TRBD2,TRBJ2-5,NA,TGTGCCTATCGGCGGGGGGGCTTGGAGACCCAGTACTTC,CAYRRGGLETQYF
TRBV4-3,NA,TRBJ2-7,few,TGCGCCAGCAGCCAAGTAGGGACCCACGAGCAGTACTTC,CASSQVGTHEQYF
TRBV3-1,TRBD2,TRBJ2-1,NA,TGTGCCAGCAGCCAAGTCGGGCTAGCGGGGGTCAATGAGCAGTTCTTC,CASSQVGLAGVNEQFF
TRBV13,NA,TRBJ2-4,NA,TGTGCCAGCAGCTTAAAACGACTAGAACTAGCCAAAAACATTCAGTACTTC,CASSLKRLELAKNIQYF
TRBV4-1,TRBD2,TRBJ2-5,NA,TGCGCCAGCAGCCAAGATGCCCAGCGGGGGGCTGAGACCCAGTACTTC,CASSQDAQRGAETQYF
TRBV13,TRBD1,TRBJ2-7,NA,TGTGCCAGCAGCTCCAGACAGGGGCTGGAGCAGTACTTC,CASSSRQGLEQYF
TRBV29-1,NA,TRBJ1-1,many,TGCAGCGTTGAACCGATTATGAACACTGAAGCTTTCTTT,CSVEPIMNTEAFF
TRBV6-1,NA,TRBJ1-2,many,TGTGCCAGCAGTGAACATTCCGGGACGGTAAAGATGGGCTACACCTTC,CASSEHSGTVKMGYTF
TRBV20-1,NA,TRBJ2-1,few,TGCAGTGCTAGTGCCGTCGGGGAGAGCTCCTACAATGAGCAGTTCTTC,CSASAVGESSYNEQFF
TRBV7-9,NA,TRBJ2-7,NA,TGTGCCAGCAGCTCTGCGTGGGGCTACGAGCAGTACTTC,CASSSAWGYEQYF
TRBV6-5,TRBD1,TRBJ1-3,few,TGTGCCAGCAGTTCGCCGGGACAGGGTGGAAACACCATATATTTT,CASSSPGQGGNTIYF
TRBV6-2/TRBV6-3,TRBD1,TRBJ2-1,NA,TGTGCCAGCAGTTACCCATTACAGGGGGCGATCACGTTCCCGTCCTACAATGAGCAGTTCTTC,CASSYPLQGAITFPSYNEQFF
TRBV28,NA,TRBJ2-7,once,TGTGCCAGCAGTTTCCCGGGGAGAATCTACGAGCAGTACTTC,CASSFPGRIYEQYF
TRBV25-1,NA,TRBJ2-5,NA,TGTGCCAGCAGTGAATATCCGGATAAAGCGTACTTC,CASSEYPDKAYF
TRBV20-1,TRBD1,TRBJ2-2,few,TGCAGTGCTCACAGGGGGGCCAACACCGGGGAGCTGTTTTTT,CSAHRGANTGELFF
TRBV7-9,NA,TRBJ2-7,NA,TGTGCCAGCAGCCCGAATGGGGGCTACGAGCAGTACTTC,CASSPNGGYEQYF
TRBV4-3,NA,TRBJ2-7,few,TGCGCCAGCAGCCAAGAGGTAGACTACTACGAGCAGTACTTC,CASSQEVDYYEQYF
TRBV12-3/TRBV12-4,TRBD1,TRBJ2-2,NA,TGTGCCAGCAGCGAGGGACAGGGCAACGGGGAGCTGTTTTTT,CASSEGQGNGELFF